This TCR beta chain is from a study of blood T cell repertoires in COVID-19 (dated by TCRdb to about 2020). A note on the overall study: Samples from collaborators originated in the United States, Italy and Spain and spanned both the acute and convalescent phases of COVID-19. Samples were obtained from the ongoing ImmuneRACE study (first 160 participants) and from 1,200 or so subjects provided by 6 global collaborators. The sample metadata nearly always contained a de-identified subject ID, COVID-19 status, age in years and sex. Subjects who had been exposed to COVID-19, were actively infected with it, or had recovered from it provided the deeply sampled blood TCRbeta repertoires that made up the dataset. The repertoires were released in a freely available public database meant as a resource for research on the immune response to SARS-CoV-2. The prospective study material was composed of cDNA or gDNA derived from T cells, B-cell-depleted T cells, or PBMCs. Where HLA class I and class II types were available, the types were taken from metadata supplied by the sample provider, not from assay-based typing. On the study overall, not on this receptor specifically: Clinical and demographic metadata were provided uncurated, with the amount varying by source and participant.

On this clone: This receptor's antigen is unknown. Nothing much larger sits one base from this clone, and base qualities are not available.

The V and J ends are trimmed by 2 bases and 0 bases, leaving 7 bases between them. The CDR3 spans 15 residues, from the cysteine through the phenylalanine. CDR3 DNA only is kept here, 45 bases in frame from base 1. CDR1 and CDR2 were assigned from the germline V gene as KGHSH and LQKENI. The immunoSEQ Assay, a bias-controlled multiplex PCR, was used to amplify TCRbeta CDR3 regions from genomic DNA. In the paper's pipeline: The number of nucleated cells in each sample was estimated from the amplification of reference gene primers within the assay. Sequence reads were collapsed and filtered to measure the absolute abundance of every unique TCRbeta CDR3 rearrangement. For each sample, productive Simpson clonality was calculated by taking the square root of Simpson's diversity index across productive rearrangements. The immuneACCESS repertoire file appears here via TCRdb, limited to in-frame rearrangements. These files lack a portion of the clones; in checked studies, under half of the deficit traces to unresolved V genes, and the cause of the others is not known. From that table come the V and J calls and clone size; the DNA was used to work out D and trimming. The sample table records 150,000 to 190,000 clones; around 83% of these occur just once. More than 6.5% of the sample belongs to the ten largest clones.

In Seattle, one collaborating source enrolled patients while the infection was active and tracked those patients longitudinally over the course of disease. Each collaborating institution followed its own protocols to collect whole blood in K2EDTA tubes. For TCRbeta analysis, collaborators shipped samples in one of three forms: frozen whole blood, isolated PBMCs, or DNA extracted from either of those sample types. This TCR was recovered from a woman in her sixties or seventies with COVID-19, enrolled during active disease. Rearrangement joined TRBV18 to TRBJ1-4, with the D gene too uncertain to name. Sequencing input: peripheral blood. CDR3 protein: CASSPESPTNEKLFF. The DNA sequence is TGTGCCAGCTCACCAGAGTCCCCAACTAATGAAAAACTGTTTTTT.